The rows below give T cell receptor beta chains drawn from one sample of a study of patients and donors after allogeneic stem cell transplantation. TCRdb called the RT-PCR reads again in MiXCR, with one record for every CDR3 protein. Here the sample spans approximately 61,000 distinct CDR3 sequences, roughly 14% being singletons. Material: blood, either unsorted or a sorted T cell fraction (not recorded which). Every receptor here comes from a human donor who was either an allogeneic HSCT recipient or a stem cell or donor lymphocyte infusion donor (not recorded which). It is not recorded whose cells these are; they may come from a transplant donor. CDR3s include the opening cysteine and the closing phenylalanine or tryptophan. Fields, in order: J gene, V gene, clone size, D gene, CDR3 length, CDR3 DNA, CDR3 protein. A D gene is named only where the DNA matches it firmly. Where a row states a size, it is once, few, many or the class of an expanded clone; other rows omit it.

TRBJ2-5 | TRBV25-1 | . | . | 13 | TGTGCCAGCAGTCTCACTAGCTCAGAGACCCAGTACTTC | CASSLTSSETQYF
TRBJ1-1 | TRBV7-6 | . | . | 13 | TGTGCCAGCAGGGCAGGGGTGAACACTGAAGCTTTCTTT | CASRAGVNTEAFF
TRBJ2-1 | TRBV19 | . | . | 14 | TGTGCCAGTAGTATACAGAGCTCCTACAATGAGCAGTTCTTC | CASSIQSSYNEQFF
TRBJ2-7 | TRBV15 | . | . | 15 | TGTGCCACCAGCAGAGACTTGACAGGACCCTACGAGCAGTACTTC | CATSRDLTGPYEQYF
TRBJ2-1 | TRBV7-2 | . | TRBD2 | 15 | TGTGCCAGCAGCTTCGGAGCGGGAGTTTCCAATGAGCAGTTCTTC | CASSFGAGVSNEQFF
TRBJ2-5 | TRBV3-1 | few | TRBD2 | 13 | TGTGCCACCCTAGCGGGAGGGACAGAGACCCAGTACTTC | CATLAGGTETQYF
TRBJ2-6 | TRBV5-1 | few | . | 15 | TGCGCCAGCAGCAGGGAAACCTCTGGGGCCAACGTCCTGACTTTC | CASSRETSGANVLTF
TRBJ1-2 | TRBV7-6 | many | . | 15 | TGTGCCAGCAGCCCCCATGGGGGATCCGGGGATGGCTACACCTTC | CASSPHGGSGDGYTF
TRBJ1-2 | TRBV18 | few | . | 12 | TGTGCCAGCTCACCAACCCGTAACGGCTACACCTTC | CASSPTRNGYTF
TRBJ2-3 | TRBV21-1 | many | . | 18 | TGTGCCAGCAGAAGGGCAGGGCCCGACTTTCATAGCACAGATACGCAGTATTTT | CASRRAGPDFHSTDTQYF
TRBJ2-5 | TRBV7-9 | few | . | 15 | TGTGCCAGCAGCTTACGAACAGGTCCTCAAGAGACCCAGTACTTC | CASSLRTGPQETQYF
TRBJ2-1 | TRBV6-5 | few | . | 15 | TGTGCCAGCATAAGTTTAGGGACAAAGCCCAATGAGCAGTTCTTC | CASISLGTKPNEQFF
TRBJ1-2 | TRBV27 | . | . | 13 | TGTGCCAGCAGTTTCGAGGGCGGCTATGGCTACACCTTC | CASSFEGGYGYTF
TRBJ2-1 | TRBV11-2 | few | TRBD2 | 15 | TGTGCCAGCAGCTCCCTAGCGGGAGGCCACAATGAGCAGTTCTTC | CASSSLAGGHNEQFF
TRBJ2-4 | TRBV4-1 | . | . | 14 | TGCGCCAGCAGCCAGATGGGACCGAAAAACATTCAGTACTTC | CASSQMGPKNIQYF
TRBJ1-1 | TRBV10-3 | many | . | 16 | TGTGCCATCAGTGAGTCGACAACCCGATGGGGCACTGAAGCTTTCTTT | CAISESTTRWGTEAFF
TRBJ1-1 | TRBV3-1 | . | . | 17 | TGTGCCAGCAGCCAAGATAGTGAAGAGGTTATGAACACTGAAGCTTTCTTT | CASSQDSEEVMNTEAFF
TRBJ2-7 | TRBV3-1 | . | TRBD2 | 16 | TGTGCCAGCAGCCAAGAGGCGAGCGGGAGCGCTTACGAGCAGTACTTC | CASSQEASGSAYEQYF
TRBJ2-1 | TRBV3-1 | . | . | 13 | TGTGCCAGCAGCCAAACAGGGTGGGATGAGCAGTTCTTC | CASSQTGWDEQFF
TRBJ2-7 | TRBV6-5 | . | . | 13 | TGTGCCAGCAGTTACTCGATTCTCAGTGTGCAGTACTTC | CASSYSILSVQYF
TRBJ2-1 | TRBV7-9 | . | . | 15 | TGTGCCAGCAGCTTAGCCGGGACCACCTACAATGAGCAGTTCTTC | CASSLAGTTYNEQFF
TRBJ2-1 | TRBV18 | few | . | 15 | TGTGCCAGCTCACCCTATCGGGACCCTTTGGATGAGCAGTTCTTC | CASSPYRDPLDEQFF
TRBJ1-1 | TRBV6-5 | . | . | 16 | TGTGCCAGCAGTTCCGGGGGGGGAACAGGGAACACTGAAGCTTTCTTT | CASSSGGGTGNTEAFF
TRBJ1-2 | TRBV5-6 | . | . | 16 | TGTGCCAGCAGCTTGGAAGGGCGTGGTGGGGACTATGGCTACACCTTC | CASSLEGRGGDYGYTF
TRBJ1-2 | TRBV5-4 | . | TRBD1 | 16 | TGTGCCAGCAGCTTGGATCTTCCGGGACAGGCCTATGGCTACACCTTC | CASSLDLPGQAYGYTF
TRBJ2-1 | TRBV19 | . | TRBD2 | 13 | TGTGCCAGTAGTATAGCGGGAGGGTATGAGCAGTTCTTC | CASSIAGGYEQFF
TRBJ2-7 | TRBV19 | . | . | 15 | TGTGCCAGTAGTATAAGTACAGGGAGGAAGAACGAGCAGTACTTC | CASSISTGRKNEQYF
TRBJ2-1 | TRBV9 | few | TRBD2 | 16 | TGTGCCAGCAGCCTCCCCGCGGGAGCCTCCTACAATGAGCAGTTCTTC | CASSLPAGASYNEQFF
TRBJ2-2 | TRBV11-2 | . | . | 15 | TGTGCCAGCAGCCCCTGGGGCAGGGCGGTCGGGGAGCTGTTTTTT | CASSPWGRAVGELFF
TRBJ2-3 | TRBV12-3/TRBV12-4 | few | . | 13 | TGTGCCAGCAGTTTAGCGCACACAGATACGCAGTATTTT | CASSLAHTDTQYF
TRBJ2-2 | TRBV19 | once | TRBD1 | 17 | TGTGCCAGCGAAGATGGACAGGGGTTGTCGAACACCGGGGAGCTGTTTTTT | CASEDGQGLSNTGELFF
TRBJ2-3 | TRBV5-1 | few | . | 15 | TGCGCCAGCAGCCTCGACGGTTTAATCACAGATACGCAGTATTTT | CASSLDGLITDTQYF
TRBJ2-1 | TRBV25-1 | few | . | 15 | TGTGCCAGCAGTGCCCTGCAGGAGGTCTACAATGAGCAGTTCTTC | CASSALQEVYNEQFF
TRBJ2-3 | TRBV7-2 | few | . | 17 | TGTGCCAGCAGCTCACCTCAAAATGGGGGTGGCACAGATACGCAGTATTTT | CASSSPQNGGGTDTQYF
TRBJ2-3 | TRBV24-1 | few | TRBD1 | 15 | TGTGCCACCAGTGATCAGACAGGGAGCCCAGATACGCAGTATTTT | CATSDQTGSPDTQYF
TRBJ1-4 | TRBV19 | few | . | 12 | TGTGCCAGTAGTATTGACAGTAAAAAACTGTTTTTT | CASSIDSKKLFF
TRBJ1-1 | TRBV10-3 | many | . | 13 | TGTGCCATCAGCCACTTGGGGAACACTGAAGCTTTCTTT | CAISHLGNTEAFF
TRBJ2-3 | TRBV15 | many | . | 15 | TGTGCCACCAGCAGAGGTTCTGGATCCACCGATACGCAGTATTTT | CATSRGSGSTDTQYF
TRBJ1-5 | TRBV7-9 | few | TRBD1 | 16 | TGTGCCAGCAGCTTAGCCGGGACAGTCAGCAATCAGCCCCAGCATTTT | CASSLAGTVSNQPQHF
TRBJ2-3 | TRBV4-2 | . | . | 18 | TGTGCCAGCAGCCAAGATATTGTGGACTGGTCGAAGGAGGATACGCAGTATTTT | CASSQDIVDWSKEDTQYF
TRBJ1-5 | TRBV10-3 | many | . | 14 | TGTGCCATCAGTGACCAGACAGTCGGCCAGCCCCAGCATTTT | CAISDQTVGQPQHF
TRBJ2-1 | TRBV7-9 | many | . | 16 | TGTGCCAGCAGCCCCTGGGCCCAGAGCTCCTACAATGAGCAGTTCTTC | CASSPWAQSSYNEQFF
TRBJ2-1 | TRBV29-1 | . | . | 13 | TGCAGCGTTTTGTTCATCCGAGGGTATGAGCAGTTCTTC | CSVLFIRGYEQFF
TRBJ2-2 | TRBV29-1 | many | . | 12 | TGCAGCGGTGGGGAGATGACCGGGGAGCTGTTTTTT | CSGGEMTGELFF
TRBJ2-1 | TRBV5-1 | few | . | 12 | TGCGCCAGCAGCATGGCGAGATATGAGCAGTTCTTC | CASSMARYEQFF
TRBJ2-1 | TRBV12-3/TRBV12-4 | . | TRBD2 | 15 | TGTGCCAGCAGTCCGGGACTAGCGGGAGGGCGGGAGCAGTTCTTC | CASSPGLAGGREQFF
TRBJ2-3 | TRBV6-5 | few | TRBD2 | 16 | TGTGCCAGCAGCAAAACAGCGGGAGACGGGACAGATACGCAGTATTTT | CASSKTAGDGTDTQYF
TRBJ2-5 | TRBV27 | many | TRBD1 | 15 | TGTGCCAGCAGTTTCCTGGGACAGGGCGGAGAGACCCAGTACTTC | CASSFLGQGGETQYF
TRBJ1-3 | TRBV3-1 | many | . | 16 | TGTGCCAGCAGCCAAGATTTTGGGACCTCTGGAAACACCATATATTTT | CASSQDFGTSGNTIYF
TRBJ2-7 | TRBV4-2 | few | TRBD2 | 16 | TGTGCCAGCAGCCAATTGTCTAGCGGGAGTTCCTACGAGCAGTACTTC | CASSQLSSGSSYEQYF
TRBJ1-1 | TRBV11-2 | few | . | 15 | TGTGCCAGCAGCTTAGCTGTGGGGGGCAACACTGAAGCTTTCTTT | CASSLAVGGNTEAFF
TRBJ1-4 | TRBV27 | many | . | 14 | TGTGCCAGCAGTTCCGTCCAATCACAGGGAAAACTGTTTTTT | CASSSVQSQGKLFF